A single T cell receptor beta chain is shown here with its context. Its antigen is not identified. This may be a read error: a much more frequent sequence differs by one nucleotide. The data were obtained in a study of T cells in Graves' hyperthyroidism and ophthalmopathy. About the study: Peripheral blood sampling occurred at initial diagnosis, before any treatment.

Study results and limitations: Ophthalmopathy was separated from stable hyperthyroidism by a 13 V-J model.

Among the patients, aged 18 to 65, hyperthyroidism was newly diagnosed and had lasted under 2 months. Authors of the study amplified TCR beta CDR3 regions from RNA transcripts. When the TCR CDR3 underwent first-round RT-PCR, the HTBI primer set was used. TCRdb called the multiplex PCR reads again in MiXCR, with one record for every CDR3 protein. The table shows 250,000 to 300,000 distinct CDR3 sequences, with 13% occurring only once. The germline V gene has CDR1 SQVTM and CDR2 ANQGSEA. After removal of 6 bases from V and 1 base from J, the junction contained 2 bases not matched to a gene. This CDR3 comprises 12 residues.

This clonotype was obtained from a woman younger than 45 with Graves' hyperthyroidism that later progressed to Graves' ophthalmopathy. The chain carries TRBV29-1 and TRBJ1-1, with 7 bases lining up with TRBD1. Sequences were obtained from blood. The DNA of the CDR3 is TGCAGCGTGAGACAGGGGAACACTGAAGCTTTCTTT. It yields the protein CSVRQGNTEAFF.